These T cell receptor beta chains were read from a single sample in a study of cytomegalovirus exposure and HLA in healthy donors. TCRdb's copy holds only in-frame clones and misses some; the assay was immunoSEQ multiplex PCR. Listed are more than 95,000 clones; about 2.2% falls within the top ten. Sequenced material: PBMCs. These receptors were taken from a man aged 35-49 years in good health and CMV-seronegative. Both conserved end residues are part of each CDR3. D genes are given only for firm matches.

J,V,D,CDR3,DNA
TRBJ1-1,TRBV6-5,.,CASGGDTEAFF,TGTGCCAGCGGGGGGGACACTGAAGCTTTCTTT
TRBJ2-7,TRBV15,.,CATSREFQAEQYF,TGTGCCACCAGCAGAGAGTTCCAGGCAGAGCAGTACTTC
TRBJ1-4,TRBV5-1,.,CASSLGAGITNEKLFF,TGCGCCAGCAGCTTGGGTGCAGGCATAACTAATGAAAAACTGTTTTTT
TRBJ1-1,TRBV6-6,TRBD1,CASRPWGQEMNTEAFF,TGTGCCAGCAGACCTTGGGGACAGGAGATGAACACTGAAGCTTTCTTT
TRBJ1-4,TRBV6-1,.,CASSARGWDEKLFF,TGTGCCAGCAGCGCTCGCGGGTGGGATGAAAAACTGTTTTTT
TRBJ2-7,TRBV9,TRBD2,CASSVALAGGLAEQYF,TGTGCCAGCAGCGTAGCTCTAGCGGGAGGGCTGGCCGAGCAGTACTTC
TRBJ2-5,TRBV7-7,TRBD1,CASSQAGGTQYF,TGTGCTAGCAGCCAGGCAGGGGGGACCCAGTACTTC
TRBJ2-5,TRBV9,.,CASSVAPGGRRETQYF,TGTGCCAGCAGCGTAGCCCCAGGAGGTCGTAGGGAGACCCAGTACTTC
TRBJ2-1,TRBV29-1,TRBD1,CSVGAGRTGTYNEQFF,TGCAGCGTTGGCGCTGGGAGGACAGGGACTTACAATGAGCAGTTCTTC
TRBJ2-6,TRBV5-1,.,CASSFGSSGANVLTF,TGCGCCAGCAGCTTCGGGTCCTCCGGGGCCAACGTCCTGACTTTC
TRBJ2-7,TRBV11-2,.,CASSFDSTYEQYF,TGTGCCAGCAGTTTTGACAGCACCTACGAGCAGTACTTC
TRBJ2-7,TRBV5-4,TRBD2,CASSLSGSLDEQYF,TGTGCCAGCAGCCTTAGCGGGAGTCTCGACGAGCAGTACTTC
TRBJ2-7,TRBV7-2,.,CASSLDLSRYEQYF,TGTGCCAGCAGCTTAGACTTGTCTCGGTACGAGCAGTACTTC
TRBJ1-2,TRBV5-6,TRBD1,CASSRTGDRSYTF,TGTGCCAGCAGTCGGACAGGGGATAGGAGCTACACCTTC
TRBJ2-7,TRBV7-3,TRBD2,CASSLLAGAYEQYF,TGTGCCAGCAGCTTACTAGCGGGAGCATACGAGCAGTACTTC
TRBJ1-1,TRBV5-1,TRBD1,CASSGQGALNTEAFF,TGCGCCAGCAGCGGACAGGGGGCGCTTAACACTGAAGCTTTCTTT
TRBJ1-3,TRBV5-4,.,CASSRPGNTIYF,TGTGCCAGCAGTCGTCCCGGAAACACCATATATTTT
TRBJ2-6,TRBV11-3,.,CASSLQKTSSGANVLTF,TGTGCCAGCAGCCTGCAGAAGACATCCTCTGGGGCCAACGTCCTGACTTTC
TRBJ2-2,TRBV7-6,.,CASSFLPGVNTGELFF,TGTGCCAGCAGCTTCCTCCCCGGAGTGAACACCGGGGAGCTGTTTTTT
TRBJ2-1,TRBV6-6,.,CASSSAGNEQFF,TGTGCCAGCAGTTCCGCGGGGAATGAGCAGTTCTTC
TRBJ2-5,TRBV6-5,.,CASSYSLRQETQYF,TGTGCCAGCAGTTACTCCTTGAGGCAAGAGACCCAGTACTTC
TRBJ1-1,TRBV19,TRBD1,CATRAVGDRYSEAFF,TGTGCCACAAGGGCTGTCGGGGACAGGTATTCTGAAGCTTTCTTT
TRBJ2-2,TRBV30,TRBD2,CAWSRSGRIGGTGELFF,TGTGCCTGGAGTAGGAGCGGGAGGATTGGCGGAACCGGGGAGCTGTTTTTT
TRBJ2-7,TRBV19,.,CASSIEDSSAYEQYF,TGTGCCAGTAGTATAGAGGACAGCTCAGCCTACGAGCAGTACTTC
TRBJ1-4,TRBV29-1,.,CSVVADGSNEKLFF,TGCAGCGTTGTTGCGGATGGGTCTAATGAAAAACTGTTTTTT
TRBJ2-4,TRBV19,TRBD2,CASSRGLAGTEAKNIQYF,TGTGCCAGTAGTAGGGGACTAGCGGGAACGGAAGCCAAAAACATTCAGTACTTC
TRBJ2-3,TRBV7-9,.,CASSLGSSTDTQYF,TGTGCCAGCAGCTTAGGTAGCAGCACAGATACGCAGTATTTT
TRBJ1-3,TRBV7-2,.,CASSKKEQGNTIYF,TGTGCCAGCAGTAAGAAGGAACAGGGAAACACCATATATTTT
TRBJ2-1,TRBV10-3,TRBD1,CAISLPPGQGSNEQFF,TGTGCCATCAGTCTCCCCCCGGGACAGGGAAGCAATGAGCAGTTCTTC
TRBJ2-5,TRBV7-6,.,CASSLGQGIQETQYF,TGTGCCAGCAGCTTAGGCCAGGGTATCCAAGAGACCCAGTACTTC
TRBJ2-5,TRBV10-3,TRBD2,CAISGPLSGSYF,TGTGCCATCAGTGGGCCCCTTAGCGGGTCGTACTTC
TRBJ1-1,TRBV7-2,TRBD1,CASSFAGTVNTEAFF,TGTGCCAGCAGCTTCGCCGGGACAGTGAACACTGAAGCTTTCTTT
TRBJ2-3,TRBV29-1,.,CSGGLTARTDTQYF,TGCAGCGGCGGGTTAACCGCCCGCACAGATACGCAGTATTTT
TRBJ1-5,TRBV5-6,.,CASSGWGGNQPQHF,TGTGCCAGCAGCGGTTGGGGGGGCAATCAGCCCCAGCATTTT
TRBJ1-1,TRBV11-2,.,CASSLRGGRSTEAFF,TGTGCCAGCAGCTTACGGGGGGGGCGAAGCACTGAAGCTTTCTTT
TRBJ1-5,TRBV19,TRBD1,CASSTTGAGQPQHF,TGTGCCAGTAGTACGACAGGGGCTGGCCAGCCCCAGCATTTT
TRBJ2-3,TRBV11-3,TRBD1,CASSSRPTGADTQYF,TGTGCCAGCAGCTCCCGACCAACAGGGGCAGATACGCAGTATTTT
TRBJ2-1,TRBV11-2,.,CASSFSPRSYNEQFF,TGTGCCAGCAGCTTTTCTCCGAGGTCCTACAATGAGCAGTTCTTC
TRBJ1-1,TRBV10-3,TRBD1,CAISGQGTNTEAFF,TGTGCCATCAGTGGACAGGGAACGAACACTGAAGCTTTCTTT
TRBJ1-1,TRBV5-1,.,CASSPRDPGGVEAFF,TGCGCCAGCAGCCCCCGGGACCCGGGCGGGGTTGAAGCTTTCTTT
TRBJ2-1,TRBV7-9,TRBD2,CASSSGLNYNEQFF,TGTGCCAGCAGCTCGGGACTAAACTACAATGAGCAGTTCTTC
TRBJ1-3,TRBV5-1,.,CASSLSESGNTIYF,TGCGCCAGCAGCTTGTCAGAATCTGGAAACACCATATATTTT
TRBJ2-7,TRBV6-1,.,CASRGPGSYEQYF,TGTGCCAGCAGGGGCCCAGGCTCCTACGAGCAGTACTTC
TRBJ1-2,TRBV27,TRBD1,CASRTGIYGYTF,TGTGCCAGCAGGACAGGGATCTATGGCTACACCTTC
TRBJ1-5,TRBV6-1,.,CASSGVRETNQPQHF,TGTGCCAGCAGTGGAGTCCGGGAAACAAATCAGCCCCAGCATTTT
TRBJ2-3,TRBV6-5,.,CASSLTGYTDTQYF,TGTGCCAGCAGTTTGACAGGTTACACAGATACGCAGTATTTT
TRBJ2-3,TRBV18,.,CASSHRAISTDTQYF,TGTGCCAGCTCACACCGAGCGATTAGCACAGATACGCAGTATTTT
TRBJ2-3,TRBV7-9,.,CARAPGLADTQYF,TGTGCCAGGGCACCGGGACTTGCAGATACGCAGTATTTT
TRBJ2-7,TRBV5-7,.,CASSLGGPSYEQYF,TGTGCCAGCAGCTTGGGCGGGCCCTCCTACGAGCAGTACTTC
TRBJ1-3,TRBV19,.,CASSIARTEISGNTIYF,TGTGCCAGTAGTATCGCCCGGACTGAAATCTCTGGAAACACCATATATTTT
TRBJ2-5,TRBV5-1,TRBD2,CASSLGSGGPQETQYF,TGCGCCAGCAGCTTGGGTTCGGGAGGTCCACAAGAGACCCAGTACTTC
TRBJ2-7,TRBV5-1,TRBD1,CASSPTGGPYEQYF,TGCGCCAGCAGCCCGACAGGGGGACCCTACGAGCAGTACTTC
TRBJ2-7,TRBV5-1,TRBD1,CASSLETGTYEQYF,TGCGCCAGCAGCTTGGAGACAGGGACCTACGAGCAGTACTTC
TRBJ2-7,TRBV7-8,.,CASSLAGGYEQYF,TGTGCCAGCAGCTTAGCTGGGGGGTACGAGCAGTACTTC